This T cell receptor (beta chain) is from a study of technical replicates of blood from a few donors. CDR1 is MNHEY, CDR2 SVGAGI, per germline. The V segment lost 6 bases and the J segment 0 bases; nucleotides outside the gene matches: 1. The CDR3 runs 14 residues. Some clones are missing from TCRdb's copy, which holds only in-frame ones; the method was immunoSEQ multiplex PCR. The sample includes 40,000 to 60,000 clones, 92% of them seen just once. The chain couples TRBV6-5 to TRBJ2-3; 9 bases fit TRBD2. The receptor was isolated from a human donor in good health. Some clones in this sample may be carry-over from other donors' samples. The material sequenced was PBMCs. The CDR3 sequence: CASRAGGSTDTQYF. CDR3 coding DNA: TGTGCCAGCAGAGCGGGGGGAAGCACAGATACGCAGTATTTT.